Listed below are T cell receptor beta chains from one sample, sequenced in a study of blood T cell repertoires in COVID-19. Profiling relied on immunoSEQ multiplex PCR, and the TCRdb table lists in-frame clones only, not all of them. Here the sample spans 310,000 or so clones, roughly 90% being singletons. The source material was PBMCs or T cells enriched from blood (not recorded which). The receptors stem from a woman younger than 30 with acute COVID-19. Both conserved end residues are part of each CDR3. A D gene is named only where the DNA matches it firmly. Size values are once, few and many counts, or a class for expanded clones, and some rows have none.

abundance,v_gene,d_gene,j_gene,CDR3nt,CDR3aa
-,TRBV14,-,TRBJ2-1,TGTGCCAGCAGCCAAGTCGCCCCGGGCAATGAGCAGTTCTTC,CASSQVAPGNEQFF
-,TRBV6-4,TRBD1,TRBJ2-2,TGTGCCAGCAGTCCCGGGACAGGGGGCGCCGGGGAGCTGTTTTTT,CASSPGTGGAGELFF
few,TRBV6-5,-,TRBJ2-7,TGTGCCAGCAGAAACAGGGTGCCTACCTACGAGCAGTACTTC,CASRNRVPTYEQYF
-,TRBV18,TRBD1,TRBJ1-1,TGTGCCAGCTCACTAACCGGGACAGGGGGCAACACTGAAGCTTTCTTT,CASSLTGTGGNTEAFF
-,TRBV19,TRBD1,TRBJ2-5,TGTGCCAGTAGTCCCGGGACAGGGGCTCAAGAGACCCAGTACTTC,CASSPGTGAQETQYF
few,TRBV29-1,-,TRBJ2-1,TGCAGCGTTGACGGACAGGAGGGGGTAAATGAGCAGTTCTTC,CSVDGQEGVNEQFF
-,TRBV7-8,TRBD1,TRBJ2-1,TGTGCCAGCAGCTTAGTCCGGGACAGGGCCTACAATGAGCAGTTCTTC,CASSLVRDRAYNEQFF
-,TRBV5-6,-,TRBJ1-4,TGTGCCAGCAGCTTCGGTATCTACAGGGTGGAGAGGGAAAAACTGTTTTTT,CASSFGIYRVEREKLFF
-,TRBV5-5,TRBD1,TRBJ1-5,TGTGCCAGCAGCTTGACGGGGACAGGGCACGGAAATCAGCCCCAGCATTTT,CASSLTGTGHGNQPQHF
-,TRBV29-1,-,TRBJ2-3,TGCAGCGTTGAAGATCCCACGACAGATCCCAACACAGATACGCAGTATTTT,CSVEDPTTDPNTDTQYF
once,TRBV19,-,TRBJ2-1,TGTGCCAGTATCGGGGGGCTTGGGGCCACCGACTCCTACAATGAGCAGTTCTTC,CASIGGLGATDSYNEQFF
once,TRBV18,TRBD2,TRBJ2-7,TGTGTCAGCTCATCCGGGGGGGACTACGAGCAGTACTTC,CVSSSGGDYEQYF
-,TRBV10-1,-,TRBJ2-1,TGCGCCAGCAGTGACAACGGTCGTTGGTTCTTC,CASSDNGRWFF
-,TRBV6-5,-,TRBJ2-2,TGTGCCAGCAGACGACTTACCGGGGAGCTGTTTTTT,CASRRLTGELFF
-,TRBV7-3,-,TRBJ1-1,TGTGCCAGCAGGAATACAGAAGACACTGAAGCTTTCTTT,CASRNTEDTEAFF
-,TRBV19,TRBD1,TRBJ1-6,TGTGCCAGTAGTACTACAGGGGGCAGAGGTTCACCCCTCCACTTT,CASSTTGGRGSPLHF
-,TRBV29-1,-,TRBJ2-2,TGCAGCGTTCGACTAGTAAACACCGGGGAGCTGTTTTTT,CSVRLVNTGELFF
-,TRBV3-1/TRBV3-2,TRBD1,TRBJ1-3,TGTGCCAGCAGCTTAGGGGGCGGAGGATCTGGAAACACCATATATTTT,CASSLGGGGSGNTIYF
once,TRBV29-1,TRBD1,TRBJ1-2,TGCAGCGTAATCGGGACGGACAGGGGTGGCTACACCTTC,CSVIGTDRGGYTF
-,TRBV24-1,TRBD2,TRBJ2-3,TGTGCCACCAGTGATTATAGCGGGAGATGGGGCACAGATACGCAGTATTTT,CATSDYSGRWGTDTQYF
-,TRBV13,-,TRBJ2-7,TGTGCCAGCAGCTTTTCGGGAGCGATTTACGAGCAGTACTTC,CASSFSGAIYEQYF
-,TRBV7-8,-,TRBJ2-2,TGTGCCAGCAGTCCAAGGAGGGACACCGGGGAGCTGTTTTTT,CASSPRRDTGELFF
-,TRBV6-2/TRBV6-3,-,TRBJ1-2,TGTGCCAGCAGTTACGGGGGACTCTATGGCTACACCTTC,CASSYGGLYGYTF
-,TRBV6-5,-,TRBJ1-5,TGTGCCAGCAGCATAATAGATACAGCGGGGGGTGGGCATTTT,CASSIIDTAGGGHF
-,TRBV30,TRBD1,TRBJ1-5,TGTGCCTGGAGCGGACAGGGGGTTCAGCCCCAGCATTTT,CAWSGQGVQPQHF
-,TRBV30,TRBD1,TRBJ1-5,TGTGCCTGGGCGCCGGGACAGGGAAGATATAGCAATCAGCCCCAGCATTTT,CAWAPGQGRYSNQPQHF
-,TRBV14,TRBD2,TRBJ2-2,TGTGCCAGCAGCCAAGGCTATCGTGGACTAGCGGGAGACACCGGGGAGCTGTTTTTT,CASSQGYRGLAGDTGELFF
-,TRBV27,-,TRBJ1-5,TGTGCCAGCAGTTCAGGGAGCAATCAGCCCCAGCATTTT,CASSSGSNQPQHF
-,TRBV19,-,TRBJ1-4,TGTGCCAGTAGTATTCAGGGTACCGAAAAACTGTTTTTT,CASSIQGTEKLFF
once,TRBV7-9,-,TRBJ2-7,TGTGCCAGCAGCTTAGCCCAGGGCGACTACGAGCAGTACTTC,CASSLAQGDYEQYF
-,TRBV28,TRBD1,TRBJ2-7,TGTGCCAGCAGTTCTGGACAGGGCGTCTACGAGCAGTACTTC,CASSSGQGVYEQYF
-,TRBV7-6,-,TRBJ2-1,TGTGCCAGCAGCAGGACTGTTAGCTCCTACAATGAGCAGTTCTTC,CASSRTVSSYNEQFF
few,TRBV3-1/TRBV3-2,TRBD2,TRBJ2-1,TGTGCCAGCAGCGGACTAGCGGGTGCCTACAATGAGCAGTTCTTC,CASSGLAGAYNEQFF
-,TRBV30,-,TRBJ1-5,TGTGCCTGGAGTGGGTCAGGGGATGGTCAGCCCCAGCATTTT,CAWSGSGDGQPQHF
-,TRBV28,-,TRBJ1-2,TGTGCCAGCAGTTTTGGGGAGGGTATGGATGGCTACACCTTC,CASSFGEGMDGYTF
-,TRBV24-1,TRBD2,TRBJ2-3,TGTGCCACCAGTGACCCCGCCCTAGCGGGAGTCACAGATACGCAGTATTTT,CATSDPALAGVTDTQYF
-,TRBV19,TRBD2,TRBJ2-2,TGTGCCAGTAGTCCATTAGCGGGAGCCACCGGGGAGCTGTTTTTT,CASSPLAGATGELFF
-,TRBV7-2,TRBD2,TRBJ2-5,TGTGCCAGCAGCGGCCGGGGGGGGTCGCACGTCGATCGAGAGACCCAGTACTTC,CASSGRGGSHVDRETQYF
-,TRBV19,-,TRBJ2-6,TGTGCCAGTAGTCCGATAGACTGGAGCTCTGGGGCCAACGTCCTGACTTTC,CASSPIDWSSGANVLTF
-,TRBV13,-,TRBJ1-3,TGTGCCAGCAGCGCAGGGTTCTCTGGAAACACCATATATTTT,CASSAGFSGNTIYF
-,TRBV29-1,TRBD1,TRBJ2-7,TGCAGCGTTGGAAGCAGGGGGCTCATCGACGAGCAGTACTTC,CSVGSRGLIDEQYF
-,TRBV19,-,TRBJ1-1,TGTGCCAGTAAGCGGTGGAACACTGAAGCTTTCTTT,CASKRWNTEAFF
-,TRBV18,-,TRBJ2-3,TGTGCCAGCTCACCACCGTCGTCTAGCCACACGCAGTATTTT,CASSPPSSSHTQYF
-,TRBV5-1,-,TRBJ2-1,TGCGCCAGCAGCGTCGACACAGAGAATGGTAATGAGCAGTTCTTC,CASSVDTENGNEQFF
-,TRBV14,-,TRBJ1-5,TGTGCCAGCACAGAGCACCGGCAATATTTCGGGGGGCGAGTTCGTAATCAGCCCCAGCATTTT,CASTEHRQYFGGRVRNQPQHF
-,TRBV4-2,-,TRBJ1-2,TGTGCCAGCAGCCCCGAGACAGGAGTCAAGACCTATGGCTACACCTTC,CASSPETGVKTYGYTF
-,TRBV19,TRBD1,TRBJ1-5,TGTGCCAGTAGTATCGGACAGGGAAGTATCAATCAGCCCCAGCATTTT,CASSIGQGSINQPQHF
-,TRBV10-1,-,TRBJ1-1,TGCGCCAGCAGTGTGGGGGGGCCTCGCACGAACACTGAAGCTTTCTTT,CASSVGGPRTNTEAFF
-,TRBV9,-,TRBJ2-5,TGTGCCAGCAGCGTAGTCCCCGGCGGGGAAGAGACCCAGTACTTC,CASSVVPGGEETQYF